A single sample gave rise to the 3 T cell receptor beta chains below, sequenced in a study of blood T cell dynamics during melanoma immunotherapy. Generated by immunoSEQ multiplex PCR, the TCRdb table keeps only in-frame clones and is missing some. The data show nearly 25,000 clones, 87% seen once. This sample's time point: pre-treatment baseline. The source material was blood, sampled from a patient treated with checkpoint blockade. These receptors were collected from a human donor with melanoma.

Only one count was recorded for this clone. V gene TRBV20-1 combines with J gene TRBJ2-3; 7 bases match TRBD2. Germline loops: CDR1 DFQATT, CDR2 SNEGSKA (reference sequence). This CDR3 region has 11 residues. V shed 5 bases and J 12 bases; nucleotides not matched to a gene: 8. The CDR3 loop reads CSAVGRPSQYF. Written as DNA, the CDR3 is TGCAGTGCTGTCGGGAGGCCTTCACAGTATTTT.

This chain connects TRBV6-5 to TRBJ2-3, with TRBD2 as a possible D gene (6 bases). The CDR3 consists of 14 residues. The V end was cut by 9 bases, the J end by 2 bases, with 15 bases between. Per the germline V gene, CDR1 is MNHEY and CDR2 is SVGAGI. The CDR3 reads CASGGAAATDTQYF. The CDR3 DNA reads TGTGCCAGTGGAGGGGCAGCGGCCACAGATACGCAGTATTTT.

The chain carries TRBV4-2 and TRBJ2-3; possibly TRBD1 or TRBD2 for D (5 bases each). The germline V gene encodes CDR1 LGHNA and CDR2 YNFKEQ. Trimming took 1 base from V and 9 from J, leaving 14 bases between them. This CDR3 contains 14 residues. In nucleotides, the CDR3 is TGTGCCAGCAGCCAAGCCGGGGCCTCGGGGACGCAGTATTTT. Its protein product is CASSQAGASGTQYF.